Given below is one T cell receptor beta chain in context. The sample is drawn from a study of blood T cell repertoires in COVID-19. Profiling relied on immunoSEQ multiplex PCR, and the TCRdb table lists in-frame clones only, not all of them. The sample has under 150,000 clones, around 89% seen once; the top ten hold 28%. Per germline, CDR1 MRHNA and CDR2 SNTAGT. V lost 2 bases to trimming and J lost 6 bases; unmatched junction nucleotides: 7. The CDR3 extends over 16 amino acids. The sample consisted of peripheral blood. The receptor was derived from a human donor in a cohort sampled during active COVID-19. This chain uses TRBV6-4 with TRBJ2-1, with 10 bases aligning to TRBD2. The CDR3 nucleotides are TGTGCCAGCAGTGACCTCCCTAGCGGGGGCCCCAATGAGCAGTTCTTC. Translating it yields CASSDLPSGGPNEQFF.